This T cell receptor (beta chain) was profiled in a study of T cell changes during pregnancy in multiple sclerosis. The CDR3 is 15 amino acids. CDR1 and CDR2 (germline): LGHNA, YSLEER. J lost 6 bases, V lost 3 bases, and 8 bases had no gene match. The assay was immunoSEQ multiplex PCR, and TCRdb's table has in-frame clones only and misses some. Among approximately 29,000 clones, over 80% were seen once, and the ten largest hold more than 5.5%. Here the sequenced sample was CD8+ T cells from peripheral blood mononuclear cells, taken before pregnancy. This rearrangement joins TRBV4-3 to TRBJ1-1; 9 nucleotides align to TRBD1. The TCR sequence derives from a female donor with multiple sclerosis, enrolled in a pregnancy study. CDR3 sequence (DNA): TGCGCCAGCAGCCACTCCGTACAGGGGGCCCCTGAAGCTTTCTTT. This sequence encodes CASSHSVQGAPEAFF.